What follows are 29 T cell receptor beta chains derived from one specimen sequenced in a study of blood T cell repertoires in COVID-19. This table comes from immunoSEQ multiplex PCR, and its TCRdb copy is limited to in-frame clones, with some not included. The table lists about 480,000 clones, more than 85% of them singletons. The source material was peripheral blood. Source of these receptors: a woman in her thirties with acute or convalescent COVID-19.

The gene calls are TRBV13 and TRBJ2-7; TRBD2 agrees at 9 bases. Germline V gene data show CDR1 as PRHDT and CDR2 as FYEKMQ (reference sequence). This CDR3 is built from 17 residues. V was clipped by 3 bases and J by 4 bases; unmatched bases: 13. CDR3 residues: CASSFSGGGGARYEQYF. DNA for the CDR3: TGTGCCAGCAGCTTCAGTGGAGGCGGGGGGGCCCGTTACGAGCAGTACTTC. The full variable domain, with the rest looked up from reference TRBV13 and TRBJ2-7, is AAGVIQSPRHLIKEKRETATLKCYPIPRHDTVYWYQQGPGQDPQFLISFYEKMQSDKGSIPDRFSAQQFSDYHSELNMSSLELGDSALYFCASSFSGGGGARYEQYFGPGTRLTVT.

This clone has a handful of counts. The chain joins TRBV28 to TRBJ1-3, with a possible D match to TRBD1 (5 bases). Germline CDR1 reads MDHEN; CDR2 reads SYDVKM. The CDR3 length is 15 residues. Trimming cost V 6 bases and J 0 bases, with 12 bases left between them. This CDR3 reads CASRPTGDSGNTIYF. The CDR3 nucleotides read TGTGCCAGCAGGCCTACAGGAGACTCTGGAAACACCATATATTTT.

The chain has TRBV11-2 and TRBJ2-1, with D maybe TRBD2 (6 bases). Per the germline V gene, CDR1 is SGHAT and CDR2 is FQNNGV. V was trimmed by 5 bases and J by 9 bases, leaving 11 bases between them. This CDR3 has 12 residues. This CDR3 reads CASSLGLIEQFF. The CDR3 region has the DNA TGTGCCAGCAGCCTGGGACTGATTGAGCAGTTCTTC.

As for this clone: The junction departs from the called germline gene at one end, perhaps through a read error. This chain joins TRBV6-1 and TRBJ1-3; 9 bases match TRBD1. Germline V gives CDR1 MNHNS, CDR2 SASEGT. CDR3 size: 15 residues. CDR3 amino acids: CASREDRGAGNTIYF. The CDR3 DNA sequence: TGTGCCAGCAGAGAAGACAGGGGGGCTGGAAACACCATATATTTT.

V is TRBV28 and J is TRBJ2-5; D is unresolved. Germline-derived CDR1 and CDR2 are MDHEN and SYDVKM. Trimming took off 6 bases at V and 1 base at J, with 9 bases between the two ends. The CDR3 consists of 13 residues. CDR3 sequence reads: CASSRTSQETQYF. The DNA for the CDR3 is TGTGCCAGCAGCCGAACTTCCCAAGAGACCCAGTACTTC.

CDR3 in DNA: TGTGCCAGCAGCTCGAAAGGCCTAGCGGGGGGTTTTTACAATGAGCAGTTCTTC. Its protein is CASSSKGLAGGFYNEQFF. This sequence joins TRBV7-6 and TRBJ2-1; 11 nucleotides agree with TRBD2. The CDR3 length is 18 residues. J was trimmed by 4 bases and V by 4 bases; bases with no gene match: 12. The V gene's germline CDR1 is SGHVS and CDR2 FNYEAQ.

The chain employs TRBV12-3 or TRBV12-4 and TRBJ1-5; D not certain. Between the trimmed V and J ends, which lost 1 base and 7 bases, there was a span of 8 bases. CDR3 length equals 13 residues. The CDR3 loop reads CASSLDGSQPQHF. In nucleotides, the CDR3 is TGTGCCAGCAGTTTAGACGGGAGCCAGCCCCAGCATTTT.

This clone was found once. The CDR3 bases are TGTGCCAGCAGTCCGGGGGGGCCGAGTGAGCAGTTCTTC. Its protein is CASSPGGPSEQFF. This chain joins TRBV28 and TRBJ2-1; TRBD2 matches at 8 bases. Trimming at V came to 5 bases and at J to 9 bases, leaving 6 bases not matched to a gene. CDR1 MDHEN and CDR2 SYDVKM come from the germline V gene. This CDR3 has 13 amino acids.

The chain is built from TRBV5-6 and TRBJ2-3; D is possibly TRBD2 (5 bases). Between the trimmed V and J ends, which lost 3 bases and 4 bases, there was a span of 18 bases. The length of the CDR3 is 16 residues. CDR1 is SGHDT, CDR2 YYEEEE, per germline. DNA of the CDR3: TGTGCCAGCAGCTCCGGAGGATATACGGAGGCAGATACGCAGTATTTT. Its translation is CASSSGGYTEADTQYF.

The rearrangement uses TRBV10-3 and TRBJ1-2; 9 nucleotides align to TRBD1. Germline V lookup: CDR1 ENHRY, CDR2 SYGVKD. This CDR3 contains 14 residues. Germline trimming cut 3 bases from V and 7 bases from J; bases unmatched to any gene: 6. In DNA, the CDR3 is TGTGCCATCAGTGAATGGGGACAGGGTGGTGGCTACACCTTC. Its protein is CAISEWGQGGGYTF.

The chain recombines TRBV7-9 with TRBJ2-1, with 8 bases identical to TRBD2. CDR1 and CDR2 from the germline V gene are SEHNR and FQNEAQ (reference sequence). J lost 5 bases, V lost 2 bases, and 8 bases had no gene match. The CDR3 is 16 amino acids. CDR3 sequence (DNA): TGTGCCAGCAGCTTATACGGGGGGGCCTTTCACAATGAGCAGTTCTTC. This translates into CASSLYGGAFHNEQFF. Full variable domain (remainder filled in from reference TRBV7-9 and TRBJ2-1): DTGVSQNPRHKITKRGQNVTFRCDPISEHNRLYWYRQTLGQGPEFLTYFQNEAQLEKSRLLSDRFSAERPKGSFSTLEIQRTEQGDSAMYLCASSLYGGAFHNEQFFGPGTRLTVL.

Written as DNA, the CDR3 is TGTGCCAGCGGCATCACAGATACGCAGTATTTT. It specifies CASGITDTQYF. The V gene is TRBV2, the J gene TRBJ2-3; D gene ambiguous. The germline V gene encodes CDR1 SNHLY and CDR2 FYNNEI. The CDR3 is made up of 11 amino acids. V dropped 8 bases and J dropped 2 bases, with 5 bases sitting between them.

The V call is TRBV24-1, the J call TRBJ2-3; 11 bases line up with TRBD2. Trimming removed 3 bases from V and 2 bases from J; junction bases left unmatched: 6. This CDR3 is built from 17 residues. Germline values: CDR1 KGHDR, CDR2 SFDVKD. In DNA form, the CDR3 reads TGTGCCACCAGTGATGATGGGACTAGCGGCGACACAGATACGCAGTATTTT. It encodes CATSDDGTSGDTDTQYF.

In its sample, this clone was seen once. In the same sample, other DNA sequences code for this CDR3. This chain joins TRBV18 and TRBJ2-5; 7 bases line up with TRBD1. CDR1 and CDR2 from the germline V gene are KGHSH and LQKENI. There are 13 residues in the CDR3. J was trimmed by 3 bases and V by 3 bases; bases with no gene match: 1. The CDR3 DNA reads TGTGCCAGCTCACCCGGGACAGAAGAGACCCAGTACTTC. The encoded protein is CASSPGTEETQYF.

The chain couples TRBV6-7 to TRBJ1-2, with D uncertain. TRBV6-7 is reported as an ORF; its role is uncertain. The CDR3 contains 14 residues. V gave up 2 bases and J gave up 0 bases, with 7 bases separating them. CDR3 in amino acids: CASSYRIANYGYTF. The CDR3 DNA reads as TGTGCCAGCAGTTACCGAATAGCTAACTATGGCTACACCTTC.

The chain uses TRBV5-4 and TRBJ1-6, with 7 nucleotides matching TRBD1. The CDR3 extends over 15 amino acids. Germline CDR1 SGHNT, CDR2 YYREEE (reference sequence). Trimming removed 0 bases from V and 9 bases from J; junction bases left unmatched: 6. The CDR3 protein is CASSLDRGIGSPLHF. The CDR3 coding sequence is TGTGCCAGCAGCTTGGACAGGGGTATTGGTTCACCCCTCCACTTT.

The chain has TRBV7-3 and TRBJ2-3; D might be TRBD2 (5 bases). CDR1 and CDR2 from the germline V gene are SGHTA and FQGTGA. The CDR3 loop spans 14 amino acids. V dropped 5 bases and J dropped 1 base, with 10 bases sitting between them. The CDR3 DNA reads as TGTGCCAGCAGCCCTTTCGGGGGCACAGATACGCAGTATTTT. This sequence encodes CASSPFGGTDTQYF.

The chain combines TRBV15 with TRBJ2-3; D not certain. CDR1 is LNHNV, CDR2 YYDKDF, per germline (reference sequence). The CDR3 length is 15 residues. Trimming pared 5 bases from V and 1 base from J, leaving 13 bases between. CDR3 coding DNA: TGTGCCACCAGCCGTGGTGTCGGTGGCACAGATACGCAGTATTTT. Residues: CATSRGVGGTDTQYF.

The table lists this clone with a few counts. The V gene is TRBV6-1, the J gene TRBJ1-3; no definite D call. Germline V gene sequence: CDR1 MNHNS, CDR2 SASEGT. The ends were cut back, 3 bases at V and 0 bases at J, with 12 bases in the middle. CDR3 size: 16 residues. This chain's CDR3 is CASSDRTADSGNTIYF. CDR3 bases: TGTGCCAGCAGTGATCGAACGGCGGACTCTGGAAACACCATATATTTT.

This clone was picked up one time. The V call is TRBV24-1, the J call TRBJ2-7; possible D gene TRBD1, 5 bases. With 4 bases removed from V and 2 bases from J, the gap between germline ends came to 11 bases. CDR1 KGHDR and CDR2 SFDVKD come from the germline V gene. This CDR3 region has 14 residues. The CDR3 spells CATSEGDSPYEQYF. CDR3 nucleotide sequence: TGTGCCACCAGTGAGGGTGACAGTCCCTACGAGCAGTACTTC.

The chain is built from TRBV24-1 and TRBJ2-1; TRBD2 matches at 7 bases. Losses at the gene ends were 5 bases for V and 5 bases for J; bases not matched to a gene: 14. Germline loops: CDR1 KGHDR, CDR2 SFDVKD. The CDR3 runs 17 residues. CDR3 residues: CATSGSVWGGVDNEQFF. In DNA form, the CDR3 reads TGTGCCACCAGTGGTTCAGTGTGGGGGGGGGTCGACAATGAGCAGTTCTTC.

V usage is TRBV2 and J usage is TRBJ1-6, with TRBD1 matching over 8 bases. Germline V lookup: CDR1 SNHLY, CDR2 FYNNEI. The CDR3 sequence is 15 residues long. V trimming: 4 bases; J trimming: 7 bases; junction bases outside the gene matches: 6. CDR3 sequence: CASSAQGGMNSPLHF. In nucleotides, the CDR3 is TGTGCCAGCAGTGCACAGGGGGGGATGAATTCACCCCTCCACTTT. The full variable domain, rest sourced from reference TRBV2 and TRBJ1-6, is EPEVTQTPSHQVTQMGQEVILRCVPISNHLYFYWYRQILGQKVEFLVSFYNNEISEKSEIFDDQFSVERPDGSNFTLKIRSTKLEDSAMYFCASSAQGGMNSPLHFGNGTRLTVT.

This clone has a single count. The J gene is TRBJ1-4, the V gene TRBV5-1; 8 bases are shared with TRBD1. Germline CDR1 reads SGHRS; CDR2 reads YFSETQ. V lost 3 bases and J lost 5; bases outside the gene matches: 6. The CDR3 length is 15 residues. CDR3 sequence: CASSSRTGRNEKLFF. The CDR3 region has the DNA TGCGCCAGCAGCTCAAGGACAGGGCGGAATGAAAAACTGTTTTTT.

For this clone: Other DNA sequences of this sample code for an identical CDR3. The CDR3 DNA follows: TGCGCCAGCAGCCTGATTTCGGGGGAAGATGGCTACACCTTC. Translation: CASSLISGEDGYTF. V usage is TRBV5-1 and J usage is TRBJ1-2; D may be TRBD1 (5 bases). V was cut by 4 bases and J by 6 bases, with 16 bases left in between. This CDR3 spans 14 amino acids. Germline loops: CDR1 SGHRS, CDR2 YFSETQ.

This clone occurred once. The chain is built from TRBV27 and TRBJ2-2; a weak D match, TRBD1 (5 bases). The germline V gene has CDR1 MNHEY and CDR2 SMNVEV (reference sequence). Between the trimmed V and J ends, which lost 5 bases and 3 bases, there was a span of 13 bases. The length of the CDR3 is 15 residues. The DNA for the CDR3 is TGTGCCAGCAGTCCTAACACAGGTTACACCGGGGAGCTGTTTTTT. Protein sequence: CASSPNTGYTGELFF.

The chain has TRBV29-1 and TRBJ1-2; perhaps TRBD1 as D (5 bases). Germline assignment: CDR1 SQVTM and CDR2 ANQGSEA. Trimming removed 6 bases at V and 6 bases at J, with 20 bases between. The CDR3 contains 14 residues. In nucleotides, the CDR3 is TGCAGCGTCGGGACGGACTACGCTTCGGATGGCTACACCTTC. This translates into CSVGTDYASDGYTF.

The genes are TRBV3-1 (or the pseudogene TRBV3-2) and TRBJ2-3; 8 bases fit TRBD2. The trim removed 3 bases at V and 0 bases at J, leaving 2 bases unmatched. Germline CDR1 is LGHDT and CDR2 is YNNKEL (reference sequence). This CDR3 region has 15 residues. The CDR3 DNA reads as TGTGCCAGCAGCCAGAGACTAGCGAGCACAGATACGCAGTATTTT. Translating gives CASSQRLASTDTQYF.

The gene calls are TRBV2 and TRBJ1-5, with TRBD1 matching 7 bases. CDR1 is SNHLY and CDR2 is FYNNEI in the germline V gene. With 3 bases clipped from V and 7 bases from J, the junction kept 3 bases outside the gene matches. The CDR3 is made up of 13 amino acids. CDR3 DNA: TGTGCCAGCAGTGATGGGGACAGACAGCCCCAGCATTTT. Translating it yields CASSDGDRQPQHF.

V and J are TRBV5-4 and TRBJ2-5; no clear D. The germline V gene has CDR1 SGHNT and CDR2 YYREEE (reference sequence). This CDR3 spans 12 amino acids. Between the trimmed V and J ends, which lost 3 bases and 0 bases, there was a span of 3 bases. The CDR3 spells CASSSYQETQYF. The CDR3 nucleotides are TGTGCCAGCAGCTCGTACCAAGAGACCCAGTACTTC.